These 21 T cell receptor beta chains share one sample of origin, sequenced in a study of CD8 T cells in Susac syndrome. When the RNA was reverse transcribed, random hexamers were used with an input of about 0.5 to 1 ug. One entry per CDR3 protein, called by TCRdb with MiXCR from the immunoSEQ multiplex PCR reads. The sample holds fewer than 350,000 distinct CDR3 sequences, approximately 91% seen once. The sequencing input was CD8+ T cells from PBMCs. All receptors come from a human donor with multiple sclerosis.

The chain uses TRBV28 and TRBJ2-3; TRBD2 might be the D (5 bases). Germline V gene data show CDR1 as MDHEN and CDR2 as SYDVKM. CDR3 length equals 15 residues. Trimming left V 8 bases short and J 0 bases short, with 15 bases between. CDR3 loop: CASGGGISSTDTQYF. The CDR3 bases are TGTGCCAGCGGCGGAGGTATTTCCAGCACAGATACGCAGTATTTT.

The chain combines TRBV9 with TRBJ2-1; D unclear. Trimming left V 0 bases short and J 9 bases short, with 10 bases between. CDR3 size: 13 residues. The V gene's germline CDR1 is SGDLS and CDR2 YYNGEE. The DNA for the CDR3 is TGTGCCAGCAGCGTAGATGGTGAGTCTGAGCAGTTCTTC. Its translation: CASSVDGESEQFF.

The genes are TRBV7-9 and TRBJ2-7, with TRBD1 identical over 9 bases. After removal of 1 base from V and 6 bases from J, the junction contained 7 bases not matched to a gene. Germline values: CDR1 SEHNR, CDR2 FQNEAQ (reference sequence). The CDR3 is 15 amino acids. CDR3 sequence reads: CASSLVVGQGGEQYF. The CDR3 nucleotides are TGTGCCAGCAGCTTAGTGGTGGGACAGGGAGGCGAGCAGTACTTC. Full variable domain (outside the CDR3, taken from reference TRBV7-9 and TRBJ2-7): DTGVSQNPRHKITKRGQNVTFRCDPISEHNRLYWYRQTLGQGPEFLTYFQNEAQLEKSRLLSDRFSAERPKGSFSTLEIQRTEQGDSAMYLCASSLVVGQGGEQYFGPGTRLTVT.

V is TRBV3-1 and J is TRBJ2-7; D might be TRBD2 (5 bases). Trimming cost V 0 bases and J 4 bases, with 7 bases left between them. Germline lookup yields CDR1 LGHDT and CDR2 YNNKEL (reference sequence). This CDR3 is built from 13 residues. This chain's CDR3 is CASSQDDYYEQYF. As DNA, the CDR3 is TGTGCCAGCAGCCAAGACGACTATTACGAGCAGTACTTC.

The rearrangement links TRBV10-3 to TRBJ1-1; D perhaps matches TRBD1 (6 bases). CDR3 length: 15 amino acids. Trimming shortened V by 2 bases and J by 3 bases, and 13 bases separated the two germline ends. Germline CDR1 ENHRY, CDR2 SYGVKD. CDR3: CAISETGGADTEAFF. The CDR3 DNA reads TGTGCCATCAGTGAGACCGGGGGGGCAGACACTGAAGCTTTCTTT.

The gene calls are TRBV5-4 and TRBJ2-3, with 9 bases matching TRBD2. The CDR3 is 17 residues long. CDR1 and CDR2 (germline): SGHNT, YYREEE (reference sequence). V lost 3 bases and J lost 4; bases outside the gene matches: 12. The CDR3 DNA reads as TGTGCCAGCAGCTCCCCTACCTTAGCGGGAGAAGCAGATACGCAGTATTTT. Protein: CASSSPTLAGEADTQYF.

CDR3 sequence (DNA): TGTGCCAGCAGCCCTACCGTCAGGGTCACAGATACGCAGTATTTT. As protein: CASSPTVRVTDTQYF. The rearrangement links TRBV12-3 or TRBV12-4 to TRBJ2-3; D might be TRBD1 (5 bases). CDR3 length: 15 amino acids. The V and J ends lost 6 bases and 2 bases respectively, with 15 bases between them.

The chain joins TRBV14 to TRBJ2-1, with unresolved D. CDR3 size: 15 residues. Trimming removed 1 base from V and 4 bases from J, with 11 bases in between. From germline, CDR1 is SGHDN and CDR2 FVKESK. CDR3 sequence: CASSQVNGPYNEQFF. The CDR3 DNA follows: TGTGCCAGCAGCCAAGTGAATGGACCTTACAATGAGCAGTTCTTC.

The genes are TRBV4-3 and TRBJ1-5; D is perhaps TRBD1 (6 bases). Germline CDR1 reads LGHNA; CDR2 reads YSLEER. Trimming stripped 4 bases from V and 3 bases from J, with 16 bases between. The CDR3 has 16 amino acids. The CDR3 is CASSPGRGAYNQPQHF. As DNA, the CDR3 is TGCGCCAGCAGCCCCGGGAGGGGGGCCTACAATCAGCCCCAGCATTTT.

The V gene is TRBV24-1, the J gene TRBJ2-2; no reliable D call. V lost 4 bases and J 0 bases, leaving 11 bases between the germline ends. CDR1 is KGHDR and CDR2 is SFDVKD in the germline V gene. This CDR3 has 16 amino acids. The CDR3 nucleotides read TGTGCCACCAGTGACCTGGACGGCGCGAACACCGGGGAGCTGTTTTTT. Translating it yields CATSDLDGANTGELFF.

The gene calls are TRBV7-2 and TRBJ2-7; D remains ambiguous. This CDR3 spans 13 amino acids. Trimming left V 1 base short and J 7 bases short, with 11 bases between. Germline lookup yields CDR1 SGHTA and CDR2 FQGNSA. CDR3 loop: CASSLVLGGEQYF. The CDR3 DNA reads as TGTGCCAGCAGCTTAGTACTGGGTGGAGAGCAGTACTTC.

The chain employs TRBV27 and TRBJ1-2, with D tentatively TRBD1 (5 bases). This CDR3 has 16 amino acids. CDR1 and CDR2 (germline): MNHEY, SMNVEV (reference sequence). V was shortened by 6 bases and J by 2 bases, with 19 bases between the two germline ends. The CDR3 DNA follows: TGTGCCAGCAGCGACAGTTTCGGTGGGCTAAACTATGGCTACACCTTC. Protein sequence: CASSDSFGGLNYGYTF.

CDR3: CASSGQYVNEQFF. Written as DNA, the CDR3 is TGTGCCTCCTCGGGACAGTACGTCAATGAGCAGTTCTTC. V and J are TRBV9 and TRBJ2-1; 7 bases line up with TRBD1. Germline CDR1 is SGDLS and CDR2 is YYNGEE. The junction had 10 bases not matched to a gene; V was cut back by 10 bases and J by 6 bases. CDR3 length: 13 residues.

This chain joins TRBV6-5 and TRBJ2-5, with a weak D call TRBD1 (6 bases). Germline CDR1 and CDR2: MNHEY and SVGAGI. Trimming pared 5 bases from V and 5 bases from J, leaving 15 bases between. This CDR3 contains 14 residues. CDR3 DNA: TGTGCCAGCAGTAGAGACAGGTTTCGGGAGACCCAGTACTTC. Translated: CASSRDRFRETQYF.

The chain uses TRBV6-2 or TRBV6-3 and TRBJ1-5; weak D call: TRBD1 (5 bases). Trimming took 2 bases from V and 0 from J, leaving 8 bases between them. This CDR3 is built from 15 residues. Germline CDR1 MNHEY, CDR2 SVGEGT. CDR3 residues: CASSYEQDSNQPQHF. The CDR3 DNA sequence: TGTGCCAGCAGTTACGAACAGGATAGCAATCAGCCCCAGCATTTT.

The J gene is TRBJ1-4, the V gene TRBV28; TRBD1 matches 9 bases. J gave up 5 bases and V 7 bases, and 8 bases lay outside the gene matches. The germline V gene has CDR1 MDHEN and CDR2 SYDVKM. The CDR3 spans 15 residues. The CDR3 is CASTLWGQGNEKLFF. The DNA of the CDR3 is TGTGCCAGCACCTTGTGGGGACAGGGAAATGAAAAACTGTTTTTT. The full variable domain, in which reference TRBV28 and TRBJ1-4 provide the parts outside the CDR3, is DVKVTQSSRYLVKRTGEKVFLECVQDMDHENMFWYRQDPGLGLRLIYFSYDVKMKEKGDIPEGYSVSREKKERFSLILESASTNQTSMYLCASTLWGQGNEKLFFGSGTQLSVL.

The chain employs TRBV5-5 and TRBJ2-2, with 12 bases fitting TRBD1. The germline gives CDR1 SGHKS, CDR2 YYEKEE (reference sequence). The J segment lost 4 bases and the V segment lost 4 bases, leaving 5 bases of the junction unmatched. The CDR3 loop spans 16 amino acids. The CDR3 coding sequence is TGTGCCAGCAGCCAGGGACAGGGGGCAGTCACCGGGGAGCTGTTTTTT. Protein: CASSQGQGAVTGELFF.

The rearrangement uses TRBV15 and TRBJ2-1; 10 nucleotides match TRBD2. Germline V CDR1 and CDR2: LNHNV, YYDKDF (reference sequence). This CDR3 contains 15 residues. The junction had 8 bases not matched to a gene; V was cut back by 6 bases and J by 6 bases. As DNA, the CDR3 is TGTGCCACCAGTGCTAGCGGGAGTGGCGGCAATGAGCAGTTCTTC. Protein: CATSASGSGGNEQFF.

The CDR3 coding sequence is TGTGCCAGCAGCCCCGGGGGGGGCCCGTCCTACGAGCAGTACTTC. Translating it yields CASSPGGGPSYEQYF. This chain connects TRBV7-2 to TRBJ2-7; 8 bases line up with TRBD2. The V gene end was trimmed by 5 bases and the J gene end by 1 base; junction bases not matched to a gene: 7. The CDR3 is 15 residues long. CDR1 and CDR2 (germline): SGHTA, FQGNSA.

This clonotype has just one count. CDR3 loop: CAWRRWYDEQYF. The CDR3 DNA follows: TGTGCCTGGAGGAGGTGGTACGACGAGCAGTACTTC. V usage is TRBV30 and J usage is TRBJ2-7, with D uncertain. Deletions cut 3 bases from V and 5 bases from J, with 11 bases between. Germline V gives CDR1 GTSNPN, CDR2 SVGIG (reference sequence). There are 12 residues in the CDR3.

This chain connects TRBV28 to TRBJ2-1; tentatively, D is TRBD1 (5 bases). Germline CDR1 MDHEN, CDR2 SYDVKM. The CDR3 consists of 15 residues. Between the trimmed V and J ends, which lost 2 bases and 4 bases, there was a span of 12 bases. The CDR3: CASSLRTQGYNEQFF. CDR3 in DNA: TGTGCCAGCAGTTTACGGACCCAGGGTTACAATGAGCAGTTCTTC.